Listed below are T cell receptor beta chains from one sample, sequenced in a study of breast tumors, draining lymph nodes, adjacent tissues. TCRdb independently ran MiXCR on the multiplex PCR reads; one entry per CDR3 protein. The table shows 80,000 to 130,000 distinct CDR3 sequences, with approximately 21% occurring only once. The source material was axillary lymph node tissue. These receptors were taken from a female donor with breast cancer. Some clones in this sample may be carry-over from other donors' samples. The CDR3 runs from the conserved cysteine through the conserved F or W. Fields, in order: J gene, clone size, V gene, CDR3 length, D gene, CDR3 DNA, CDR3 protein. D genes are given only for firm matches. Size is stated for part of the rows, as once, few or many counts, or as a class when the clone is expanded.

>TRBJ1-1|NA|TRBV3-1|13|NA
TGTGCCAGCAGCCAGAGACAGAACACTGAAGCTTTCTTT
CASSQRQNTEAFF
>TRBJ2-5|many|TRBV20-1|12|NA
TGCAGTGCCTTGGACCTCCAAGAGACCCAGTACTTC
CSALDLQETQYF
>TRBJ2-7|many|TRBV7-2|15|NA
TGTGCCAGCAGCTTAGGACAGGCCTTCTCCTACGAGCAGTACTTC
CASSLGQAFSYEQYF
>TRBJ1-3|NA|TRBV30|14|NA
TGTGCCTGGGGCCGGACAGACTCTGGAAACACCATATATTTT
CAWGRTDSGNTIYF
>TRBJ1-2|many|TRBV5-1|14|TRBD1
TGCGCCAGCAGACAAGGACAGGGGAGCTATGGCTACACCTTC
CASRQGQGSYGYTF
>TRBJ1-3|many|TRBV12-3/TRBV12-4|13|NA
TGTGCCAGCAGTTTCGGGGGGGGGGACACCATATATTTT
CASSFGGGDTIYF
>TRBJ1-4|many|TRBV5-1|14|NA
TGCGCCAGCAGCTTCTCCGCAAGTAATGAAAAACTGTTTTTT
CASSFSASNEKLFF
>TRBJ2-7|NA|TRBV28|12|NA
TGTGCCGGCAGTCCGAGCTCCTACGAGCAGTACTTC
CAGSPSSYEQYF
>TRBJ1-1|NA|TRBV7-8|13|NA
TGTGCCAGCAGCTTATCGGGGCCCACTGAAGCTTTCTTT
CASSLSGPTEAFF
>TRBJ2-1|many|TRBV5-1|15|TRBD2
TGCGCCAGCAGTCCTGGGAGGGCTTCCTACAATGAGCAGTTCTTC
CASSPGRASYNEQFF
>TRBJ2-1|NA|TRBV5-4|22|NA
TGTGCCAGCAGCTCGACAGGGGGCGCTTATAGCGGGAGGGAACTTTCCTACAATGAGCAGTTCTTC
CASSSTGGAYSGRELSYNEQFF
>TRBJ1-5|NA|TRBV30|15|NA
TGTGCCTGGAGTACGGGTGTTAGGACCCATCAGCCCCAGCATTTT
CAWSTGVRTHQPQHF
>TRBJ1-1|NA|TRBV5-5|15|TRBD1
TGTGCCAGCAGCCAGGGACAGGGGACGTACACTGAAGCTTTCTTT
CASSQGQGTYTEAFF
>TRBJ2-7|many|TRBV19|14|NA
TGTGCCAGTAGAGGGGCAGGGACGGACTACGAGCAGTACTTC
CASRGAGTDYEQYF
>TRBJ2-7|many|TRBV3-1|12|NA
TGTGCCAGCAGGAAAGGACCGGGCGAGCAGTACTTC
CASRKGPGEQYF
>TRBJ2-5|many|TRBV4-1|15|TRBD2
TGCGCCAGCAGGACTAGCGGGCTGGGGGGGGAGACCCAGTACTTC
CASRTSGLGGETQYF
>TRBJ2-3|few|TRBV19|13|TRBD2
TGTGCCAGTAGTATTTGGGGGGGAGATACGCAGTATTTT
CASSIWGGDTQYF
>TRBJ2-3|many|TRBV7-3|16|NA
TGTGCCAGCAGCTCCCAGGTTTCGGGGGGCGGGGATACGCAGTATTTT
CASSSQVSGGGDTQYF
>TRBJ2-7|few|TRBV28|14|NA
TGTGCCAGTCAACATGGGGGCTTAAATTACGAGCAGTACTTC
CASQHGGLNYEQYF
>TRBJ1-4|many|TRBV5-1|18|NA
TGCGCCAGCAGCTTGCGGGGAACTGCAGACGCAACTAATGAAAAACTGTTTTTT
CASSLRGTADATNEKLFF
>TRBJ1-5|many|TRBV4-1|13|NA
TGCGCCAGCAGCCAAGACACCAATCAGCCCCAGCATTTT
CASSQDTNQPQHF
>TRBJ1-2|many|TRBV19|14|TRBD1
TGTGCCAGTAGTATAGGGGACAGGGTCTATGGCTACACCTTC
CASSIGDRVYGYTF
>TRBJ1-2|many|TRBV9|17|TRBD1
TGTGCCAGCAGCCCCGGGGCTGGAGTGGGACAGGGGCATGGCTACACCTTC
CASSPGAGVGQGHGYTF
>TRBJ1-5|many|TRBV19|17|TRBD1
TGTGCCAGTAGTATTGCGGGACAGAGGACATCAAGCCAGCCCCAGCATTTT
CASSIAGQRTSSQPQHF
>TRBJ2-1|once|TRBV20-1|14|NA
TGCAGTGCTAGAGCGGAGGGGAACGACTGGGAGCAGTTCTTC
CSARAEGNDWEQFF
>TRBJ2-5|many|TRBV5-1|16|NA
TGCGCCAGCAGCCTGGAATCGGACGGGGACGGAGAGACCCAGTACTTC
CASSLESDGDGETQYF
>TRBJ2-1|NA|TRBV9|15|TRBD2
TGTGCCAGCAGCGTAGAAGGTAGCGGGCAGTTCGAGCAGTTCTTC
CASSVEGSGQFEQFF
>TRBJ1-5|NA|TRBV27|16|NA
TGTGCCAGCCGCCTGGGGGCAGGGAATAGCAATCAGCCCCAGCATTTT
CASRLGAGNSNQPQHF
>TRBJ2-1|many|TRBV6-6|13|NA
TGTGCCAGCACCGATCGGAGGGGCAATGAGCAGTTCTTC
CASTDRRGNEQFF
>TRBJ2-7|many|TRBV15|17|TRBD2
TGTGCCACCAGTTCTCTGGTGGGGGAGGGCCTGTCCTACGAGCAGTACTTC
CATSSLVGEGLSYEQYF
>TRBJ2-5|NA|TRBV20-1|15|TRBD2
TGCAATGCTAGAGCCTCTAGCGGGTTTCAAGGGACCCAGTACTTC
CNARASSGFQGTQYF
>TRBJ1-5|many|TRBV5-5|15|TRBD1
TGTGCCAGCAGCCTGACAGGGTATAGCAATCAGCCCCAGCATTTT
CASSLTGYSNQPQHF
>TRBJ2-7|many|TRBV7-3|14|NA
TGTGCCAGCAGCCAGACCCCGGGGGCCGGGGGCGCAAACTTC
CASSQTPGAGGANF
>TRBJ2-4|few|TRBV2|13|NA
TGTGCCAGCAGTGAAGCGCGGGAAAACATTCAGTACTTC
CASSEARENIQYF
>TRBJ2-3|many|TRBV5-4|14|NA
TGTGCCAGCAGCCCTAGGACTTACACAGATACGCAGTATTTT
CASSPRTYTDTQYF